What follows describes a single T cell receptor (beta chain). The antigen remains unidentified. The germline V gene has CDR1 MNHEY and CDR2 SVGEGT. V gave up 4 bases and J gave up 3 bases; unmatched junction bases: 9. This CDR3 is 15 amino acids long. This specimen belongs to a study of blood T cells in healthy people across ages. Findings and limits, study-wide: Across the age range, TCR beta diversity per million T cells fell in a roughly linear way.

It was with a sample-barcoded 5' primer and a J-beta primer mix that a second PCR of roughly 7 to 12 cycles was run. Through a template-switch adaptor with 12 random nucleotides, each cDNA molecule received a tag. TCRdb re-called the 5' RACE reads through MiXCR, storing one row per CDR3 protein. This table holds 750,000 to 950,000 distinct CDR3 sequences, 25% to 30% found once. These same records also appear under a second study, on T cells of mothers and their children. That source reports: Nine systemically healthy Caucasian donors: three mothers, six children.

The rearrangement joins TRBV6-2 or TRBV6-3 to TRBJ2-7; 7 nucleotides line up with TRBD1. The sequence was obtained from a woman between 40 and 55 years old in good health. The sequenced material came from blood. The CDR3 DNA reads TGTGCCAGCAGTTCTCGAAGACAGGGAGACTACGAGCAGTACTTC. It translates to CASSSRRQGDYEQYF.